These T cell receptor beta chains were read from a single sample in a study of T cell therapy after organ transplantation. These receptors' antigens are unknown. Sequenced by immunoSEQ multiplex PCR; TCRdb stores in-frame clones only, minus some. The table shows about 19,000 clones, with over 75% occurring only once. The source material was CD8+ T cells from blood, sampled after autologous CMV-specific T cell therapy. These receptors all come from a human patient who had received a solid organ transplant and had CMV disease. Among the T cells, some may be from the graft donor. The CDR3 runs from the conserved cysteine through the conserved F or W. D genes are given only for firm matches. Only some rows state a clone size, as once, few, many or a class for expanded clones.

DNA,CDR3,size,D,V,J
TGTGCCAGCAGCCGACAGGGAGACACCGGGGAGCTGTTTTTT,CASSRQGDTGELFF,few,TRBD1,TRBV25-1,TRBJ2-2
TGTGCCAGCAGTGACGACGCGGCGAACACTGAAGCTTTCTTT,CASSDDAANTEAFF,-,-,TRBV6-4,TRBJ1-1
TGTGCCAGCAGTGAAATTGTCGCCCCTAACTATGGCTACACCTTC,CASSEIVAPNYGYTF,-,-,TRBV6-1,TRBJ1-2
TGTGCCAGCAGCCTCCGAGGAACTGAAGCTTTCTTT,CASSLRGTEAFF,-,-,TRBV13,TRBJ1-1
TGTGCCAGCAGTGCTGGTACAGGGGATGTCTACGAGCAGTACTTC,CASSAGTGDVYEQYF,-,TRBD1,TRBV2,TRBJ2-7
TGTGCCAGCAGCCCTACAGGGGGCTCTACTGAAGCTTTCTTT,CASSPTGGSTEAFF,-,TRBD1,TRBV6-5,TRBJ1-1
TGTGCCTGGAGTGAAGCGGGCTGGGGCACAGATACGCAGTATTTT,CAWSEAGWGTDTQYF,-,-,TRBV30,TRBJ2-3
TGTGCCAGTACTCCCGTAGGACACGTGAACACCGGGGAGCTGTTTTTT,CASTPVGHVNTGELFF,-,-,TRBV19,TRBJ2-2
TGTGCCAGCAGCCCATCCGAGGAGAACACTGAAGCTTTCTTT,CASSPSEENTEAFF,few,-,TRBV6-5,TRBJ1-1
TGCAGCGTTGAGACCCCCACTAGCGGGGCTGGCAATGAGCAGTTCTTC,CSVETPTSGAGNEQFF,few,TRBD2,TRBV29-1,TRBJ2-1
TGTGCCTGGAGTGTACGTGGCGGCAACCCTTACAACTTC,CAWSVRGGNPYNF,once,-,TRBV30,TRBJ2-7
TGTGCCTGGCGACATAACGAGTTCGGAGAAGCTTTCTTT,CAWRHNEFGEAFF,-,-,TRBV30,TRBJ1-1
TGTGCCAGCAGTGAATATTTAACAGGCCACACTGAAGCTTTCTTT,CASSEYLTGHTEAFF,-,-,TRBV25-1,TRBJ1-1
TGTGCCAGCAGACCGAGGACAGCCCAAGAGACCCAGTACTTC,CASRPRTAQETQYF,-,-,TRBV13,TRBJ2-5
TGTGCCAGTAGTATAGATCACGTTGAAGCTTTCTTT,CASSIDHVEAFF,few,-,TRBV19,TRBJ1-1
TGTGCCAGCAGCCCAGACCCGGGGGCGGGATACGAGCAGTACTTC,CASSPDPGAGYEQYF,-,-,TRBV14,TRBJ2-7
TGTGCCAGTAGCCCAAGAGGGGGGGGCACTGAAGCTTTCTTT,CASSPRGGGTEAFF,-,-,TRBV19,TRBJ1-1
TGTGCCAGCAGCTTGGAGGGCCCCTCCTACGAGCAGTACTTC,CASSLEGPSYEQYF,-,-,TRBV5-4,TRBJ2-7